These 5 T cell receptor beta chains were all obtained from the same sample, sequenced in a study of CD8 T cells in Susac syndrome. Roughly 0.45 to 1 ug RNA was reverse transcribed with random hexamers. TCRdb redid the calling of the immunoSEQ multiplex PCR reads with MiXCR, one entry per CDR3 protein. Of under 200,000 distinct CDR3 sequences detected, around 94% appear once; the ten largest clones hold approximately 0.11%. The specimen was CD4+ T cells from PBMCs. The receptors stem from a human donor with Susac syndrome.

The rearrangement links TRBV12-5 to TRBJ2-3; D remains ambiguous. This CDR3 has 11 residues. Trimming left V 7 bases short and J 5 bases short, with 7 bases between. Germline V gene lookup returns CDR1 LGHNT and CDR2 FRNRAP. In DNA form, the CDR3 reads TGTGCTAGTGATTCTGGAGATACGCAGTATTTT. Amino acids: CASDSGDTQYF.

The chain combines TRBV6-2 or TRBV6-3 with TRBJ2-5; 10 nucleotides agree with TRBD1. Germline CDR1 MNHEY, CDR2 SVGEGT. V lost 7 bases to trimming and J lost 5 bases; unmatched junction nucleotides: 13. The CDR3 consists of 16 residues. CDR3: CASTSSGTGVGETQYF. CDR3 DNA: TGTGCCAGCACCTCCTCCGGGACAGGGGTCGGGGAGACCCAGTACTTC.

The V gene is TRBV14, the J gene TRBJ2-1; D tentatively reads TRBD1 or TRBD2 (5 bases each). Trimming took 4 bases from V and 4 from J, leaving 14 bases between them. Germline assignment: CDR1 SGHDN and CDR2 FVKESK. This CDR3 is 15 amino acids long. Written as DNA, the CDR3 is TGTGCCAGCAGCCCCGGGACCTCACTATACAATGAGCAGTTCTTC. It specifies CASSPGTSLYNEQFF.

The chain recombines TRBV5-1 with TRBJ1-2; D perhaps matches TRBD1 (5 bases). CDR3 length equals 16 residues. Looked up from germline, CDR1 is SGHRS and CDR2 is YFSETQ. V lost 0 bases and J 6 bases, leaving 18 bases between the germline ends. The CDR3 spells CASSLAAGGGVDGYTF. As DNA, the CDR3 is TGCGCCAGCAGCTTGGCCGCCGGGGGAGGGGTAGATGGCTACACCTTC. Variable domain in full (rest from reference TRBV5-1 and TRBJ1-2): KAGVTQTPRYLIKTRGQQVTLSCSPISGHRSVSWYQQTPGQGLQFLFEYFSETQRNKGNFPGRFSGRQFSNSRSEMNVSTLELGDSALYLCASSLAAGGGVDGYTFGSGTRLTVV.

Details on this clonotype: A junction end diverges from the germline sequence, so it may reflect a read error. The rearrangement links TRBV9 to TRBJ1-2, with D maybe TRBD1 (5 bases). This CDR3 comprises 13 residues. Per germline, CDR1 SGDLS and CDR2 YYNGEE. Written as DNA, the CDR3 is TGTGCCAGCACCGTAACTCAGGGAGTTGGCTACACCTTC. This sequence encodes CASTVTQGVGYTF.